A single sample gave rise to the 21 T cell receptor beta chains below, sequenced in a study of beta chain features in type 1 diabetes. The study, taken as a whole, reports: When Type 1 diabetes patients were examined, their TCRB CDR3s proved moderately but significantly shorter in all four CD4+ subsets.

The investigators reverse transcribed all of the isolated RNA, so they sequenced expressed TCRB transcripts. Here immunoSEQ multiplex PCR was the method, and the copy in TCRdb shows in-frame clones only, minus some. The sample holds 250,000 or so clones, about a fifth seen once. These receptors' antigens are unknown. Sequencing input: naive CD4+ T cells from blood. Receptors originate from a woman aged 40 to 49 with type 1 diabetes.

This clone was counted between two and nine times. Other DNA sequences in this sample translate to the same CDR3. The V gene is TRBV9, the J gene TRBJ2-6; D is uncertain. This CDR3 has 13 amino acids. Per the germline V gene, CDR1 is SGDLS and CDR2 is YYNGEE. Trimming removed 1 base at V and 4 bases at J, with 3 bases between. CDR3 in DNA: TGTGCCAGCAGCGTATCAGGGGCCAACGTCCTGACTTTC. It is translated as CASSVSGANVLTF.

This clone was detected only a few times. V usage is TRBV7-9 and J usage is TRBJ2-5, with 8 bases lining up with TRBD2. Looked up from germline, CDR1 is SEHNR and CDR2 is FQNEAQ (reference sequence). The V and J ends lost 4 bases and 3 bases, in that order; junction bases with no gene match: 13. This CDR3 spans 17 amino acids. In DNA, the CDR3 is TGTGCCAGCAGCTCTCAGCGGGAGCCATCCAGTAAAGAGACCCAGTACTTC. This gives the protein CASSSQREPSSKETQYF.

The gene calls are TRBV5-4 and TRBJ2-7, with D perhaps matching TRBD1 (6 bases). CDR3 length: 14 residues. Germline-derived CDR1 and CDR2 are SGHNT and YYREEE (reference sequence). Trimming removed 4 bases at V and 0 bases at J, with 11 bases between. The CDR3, as DNA: TGTGCCAGCAGCCTCGACAGGAGCTCCTACGAGCAGTACTTC. Translated, it gives CASSLDRSSYEQYF.

V and J are TRBV6-6 and TRBJ2-7; possibly TRBD1 for D (6 bases). Germline V CDR1 and CDR2: MNHNY, SVGAGI (reference sequence). This CDR3 has 12 amino acids. The germline V and J ends were trimmed by 4 bases and 7 bases, with 11 bases remaining between them. The CDR3 protein is CASSFQGWEQYF. The CDR3 DNA follows: TGTGCCAGCAGTTTCCAGGGGTGGGAGCAGTACTTC.

The CDR3 DNA follows: TGCAGCGTTGGGCGGCCGTTTTCCTACAATGAGCAGTTCTTC. Translated, it gives CSVGRPFSYNEQFF. This sequence joins TRBV29-1 and TRBJ2-1; D is uncertain. Trimming shortened V by 4 bases and J by 1 base, and 11 bases separated the two germline ends. CDR1 SQVTM and CDR2 ANQGSEA come from the germline V gene. The CDR3 length is 14 residues.

The chain carries TRBV18 and TRBJ2-3, with D possibly being TRBD2 (5 bases). The length of the CDR3 is 15 residues. V shed 0 bases and J shed 6 bases, with 13 bases lying between them. Germline assignment: CDR1 KGHSH and CDR2 LQKENI. Written as DNA, the CDR3 is TGTGCCAGCTCACCACCGTCTAGCCCGGGGGATACGCAGTATTTT. This codes for CASSPPSSPGDTQYF.

This chain uses TRBV2 with TRBJ2-1; 10 positions agree with TRBD2. The CDR3 extends over 15 amino acids. Germline V gives CDR1 SNHLY, CDR2 FYNNEI. The ends lost 6 bases at V and 4 bases at J; junction bases unmatched: 6. The CDR3 sequence is CASSAAGGPYNEQFF. DNA of the CDR3: TGTGCCAGCAGCGCAGCGGGAGGGCCATACAATGAGCAGTTCTTC.

This rearrangement joins TRBV6-1 to TRBJ2-7; 7 bases align to TRBD1. Germline CDR1 is MNHNS and CDR2 is SASEGT. J lost 3 bases, V lost 2 bases, and 10 bases had no gene match. This CDR3 contains 16 residues. The CDR3 DNA follows: TGTGCCAGCAGTGAACTGACAGGGAAGAACTTCTACGAGCAGTACTTC. Translated: CASSELTGKNFYEQYF.

The chain recombines TRBV29-1 with TRBJ2-2; 9 bases fit TRBD1. This CDR3 spans 13 amino acids. Germline trimming cut 6 bases from V and 4 bases from J; bases unmatched to any gene: 3. From germline, CDR1 is SQVTM and CDR2 ANQGSEA. CDR3 sequence (DNA): TGCAGCGTCGGGACAGGGAGCACCGGGGAGCTGTTTTTT. Encoded protein: CSVGTGSTGELFF.

The chain is built from TRBV20-1 and TRBJ1-5; a weak D match, TRBD1 (5 bases). The CDR3 is 11 residues long. Per germline, CDR1 DFQATT and CDR2 SNEGSKA (reference sequence). Trimming took 4 bases from V and 7 from J, leaving 8 bases between them. The CDR3 DNA sequence: TGCAGTGCTACAGGGATACAGCCCCAGCATTTT. This gives the protein CSATGIQPQHF.

This rearrangement joins TRBV30 to TRBJ2-5, with TRBD1 as a possible D gene (5 bases). The germline V gene encodes CDR1 GTSNPN and CDR2 SVGIG (reference sequence). The CDR3 totals 12 residues. V lost 4 bases to trimming and J lost 2 bases, with 8 bases between them. This chain's CDR3 is CAWNQGQETQYF. CDR3 sequence (DNA): TGTGCCTGGAACCAGGGTCAAGAGACCCAGTACTTC.

The chain carries TRBV7-3 and TRBJ2-5, with a weak D call TRBD2 (5 bases). This CDR3 is 17 amino acids long. Between the trimmed V and J ends, which lost 5 bases and 1 base, there was a span of 20 bases. Germline-derived CDR1 and CDR2 are SGHTA and FQGTGA. The CDR3 reads CASSANGWSAGQETQYF. The CDR3, as DNA: TGTGCCAGCAGCGCCAACGGTTGGAGTGCGGGCCAAGAGACCCAGTACTTC.

This chain uses TRBV15 with TRBJ1-6; D uncertain. This CDR3 region has 13 residues. Deletions cut 5 bases from V and 10 bases from J, with 12 bases between. Per the germline V gene, CDR1 is LNHNV and CDR2 is YYDKDF (reference sequence). The CDR3 loop reads CATSPTRGSPLHF. The CDR3 nucleotides read TGTGCCACCAGCCCAACCCGGGGATCACCCCTCCACTTT. Variable domain in full (rest from reference TRBV15 and TRBJ1-6): DAMVIQNPRYQVTQFGKPVTLSCSQTLNHNVMYWYQQKSSQAPKLLFHYYDKDFNNEADTPDNFQSRRPNTSFCFLDIRSPGLGDTAMYLCATSPTRGSPLHFGNGTRLTVT.

Turning to this clone: The sample holds other DNA sequences that translate to the same CDR3. The J gene is TRBJ2-7, the V gene TRBV5-1, with a weak D call TRBD1 (5 bases). The germline gives CDR1 SGHRS, CDR2 YFSETQ. V was clipped by 0 bases and J by 4 bases, with 8 bases between them. This CDR3 has 13 residues. Written as DNA, the CDR3 is TGCGCCAGCAGCTTGGAAACAGGATACGAGCAGTACTTC. Its protein product is CASSLETGYEQYF.

V is TRBV15 and J is TRBJ2-1, with D possibly being TRBD1 (5 bases). Trimming shortened V by 0 bases and J by 9 bases, and 15 bases separated the two germline ends. The V gene's germline CDR1 is LNHNV and CDR2 YYDKDF (reference sequence). This CDR3 has 15 amino acids. CDR3 sequence: CATSRDPGQGTEQFF. For the CDR3, the DNA is TGTGCCACCAGCAGAGATCCGGGCCAGGGCACTGAGCAGTTCTTC.

This clone occurred a few times. The chain uses TRBV10-3 and TRBJ1-5, with D hard to call. Germline CDR1 is ENHRY and CDR2 is SYGVKD. Deletions cut 2 bases from V and 6 bases from J, with 11 bases between. The CDR3 length is 14 residues. CDR3 DNA sequence: TGTGCCATCAGTGAGGGGCAGAGGGCTCAGCCCCAGCATTTT. Its protein is CAISEGQRAQPQHF.

There are a few counts of this clone. The rearrangement links TRBV28 to TRBJ1-5; D is unresolved. Germline V gives CDR1 MDHEN, CDR2 SYDVKM. The CDR3 loop spans 17 amino acids. The ends were cut back, 6 bases at V and 0 bases at J, with 18 bases in the middle. As DNA, the CDR3 is TGTGCCAGCAGCGGAGCGGGAACCGTTTATAGCAATCAGCCCCAGCATTTT. It specifies CASSGAGTVYSNQPQHF.

In this sample, this clone turned up a few times. This chain joins TRBV18 and TRBJ2-6, with unresolved D. V was clipped by 8 bases and J by 0 bases, with 17 bases between them. The germline gives CDR1 KGHSH, CDR2 LQKENI. The CDR3 totals 17 residues. The CDR3 DNA reads as TGTGCCAGCCCCCCTGGTAGCATAGACTCTGGGGCCAACGTCCTGACTTTC. Amino acid sequence: CASPPGSIDSGANVLTF.

This clone was seen more than once but under ten times. The chain has TRBV28 and TRBJ2-7, with a tentative D call TRBD1 (6 bases). The length of the CDR3 is 14 residues. In germline, CDR1 is MDHEN, CDR2 SYDVKM. V shed 5 bases and J shed 3 bases, with 14 bases lying between them. The CDR3 sequence is CASSPAGTYYEQYF. DNA of the CDR3: TGTGCCAGCAGTCCCGCCGGGACATACTACGAGCAGTACTTC. The full variable domain, completed using reference TRBV28 and TRBJ2-7, is DVKVTQSSRYLVKRTGEKVFLECVQDMDHENMFWYRQDPGLGLRLIYFSYDVKMKEKGDIPEGYSVSREKKERFSLILESASTNQTSMYLCASSPAGTYYEQYFGPGTRLTVT.

In DNA form, the CDR3 reads TGTGCCAGCAGTACAAACTCCTACGAGCAGTACTTC. It codes for CASSTNSYEQYF. J is TRBJ2-7 and V is TRBV28, with D unresolved. V was clipped by 5 bases and J by 0 bases, with 5 bases between them. Germline-derived CDR1 and CDR2 are MDHEN and SYDVKM. The CDR3 totals 12 residues.

The chain links TRBV30 to TRBJ1-2; D unresolved. V dropped 2 bases and J dropped 1 base, with 8 bases sitting between them. Per germline, CDR1 GTSNPN and CDR2 SVGIG (reference sequence). This CDR3 spans 13 amino acids. CDR3 coding DNA: TGTGCCTGGAGTCCAGCGATTAACTATGGCTACACCTTC. Translation gives CAWSPAINYGYTF. The full variable domain, rest sourced from reference TRBV30 and TRBJ1-2, is SQTIHQWPATLVQPVGSPLSLECTVEGTSNPNLYWYRQAAGRGLQLLFYSVGIGQISSEVPQNLSASRPQDRQFILSSKKLLLSDSGFYLCAWSPAINYGYTFGSGTRLTVV.